This paragraph reports one T cell receptor (beta chain). This clone was found a few times. Its specific antigen is unknown. Base qualities are not recorded, but no much larger clone differs from it by a single base. The protocol used for the library was the immunoSEQ multiplex PCR assay. For the multiplex PCR, a mixture combining 60 forward primers for TCR Vbeta segments and 13 reverse primers for TCR Jbeta segments was used. The CDR3 region of rearranged TCR beta genes was amplified from genomic DNA with a multiplex PCR assay. The Illumina HiSeq System was used to sequence the amplified TCR beta libraries as 87-base-pair reads. The original pipeline was this. A later analysis tallied roughly 76 million unique TCR beta chains across the 640 or so repertoires, and 10 million to 11 million of those chains were shared by two or more donors. A nearest-neighbor algorithm error-corrected the raw reads and collapsed the reads into unique sequences, merging closely related sequences to remove PCR and sequencing errors. V, D and J gene segments were assigned by aligning CDR3 sequences to IMGT reference sequences. For a sequence to be retained, at least a six-nucleotide match to both a V gene segment and a J gene segment was required. A rearrangement was called productive if the CDR3 had no stop codons and remained in frame with V and J, and every other rearrangement was called non-productive. Following IMGT convention, CDR3 was defined as the stretch from the second conserved V-encoded cysteine up to the conserved J-encoded phenylalanine. The earlier analysis of about 500 of the donors excluded sequences that lacked an unambiguous match to a single V gene segment. An earlier analysis of 550 to 650 of the donors classified V segments as functional when productive rearrangements were above 56.7% and as segregating when the standard deviation between donors was above 5%. A statistical classification framework was built for diagnosing cytomegalovirus status from the catalog of TCR beta chain sequences. In a later analysis, V and J genes were assigned by comparing TCR nucleotide sequences against IMGT/GENE-DB human TR gene sequences. In a later analysis, CDR3 sequences and most-parsimonious VDJ recombination scenarios were assigned using the TCRdist pipeline. In a later analysis, each TCR beta chain was defined by its CDR3 amino acid sequence together with its V-gene family, and reads lacking a unique V-gene family were excluded. A later analysis removed 550 to 650 highly shared, low-generation-probability nucleotide sequences to deal with suspected cross-contamination and a sequencing artifact. For each public chain, a later analysis derived a clonal expansion index from normalized ranks of inferred template counts within each repertoire. A later analysis computed generation probabilities with a VDJ recombination model fitted to out-of-frame rearrangements, and checked the results against IGoR. A later analysis scored TCR-TCR, TCR-HLA and TCR-CMV co-occurrence with hypergeometric tests, applying a repertoire-size bias correction to TCR pairs. In a later analysis, false discovery rates were estimated by permuting HLA or CMV assignments 20 times. In a later analysis, co-occurring TCRs were grouped using DBSCAN, with TCRdist sequence similarity added in when clustering inside HLA-allele-positive subsets. Co-occurrence clustering excluded repertoires with fewer than 30,000 or more than 120,000 public chains, plus five with anomalous nucleotide sharing. TCRdb obtained this table from immuneACCESS and retained in-frame rearrangements with V and J assigned. These tables miss some clones; where compared with another copy, unresolved V genes account for less than half of the shortfall, and the remainder is unexplained. The DNA was the basis for D and trimming; V, J and clone size are from that table. For this sample there are 35,000 to 50,000 clones; 50% to 75% appear just once. Approximately 8.4% of the sample goes to the ten largest clones.

The data derive from a study of cytomegalovirus exposure and HLA in healthy donors (dated by TCRdb to about 2017). Looking at the study overall: According to an earlier analysis of a few hundred of the donors, 150 million to 200 million T cells yielded 120 million or so unique TCR beta sequences and 276 Gb of sequence data. Among the roughly 410 genotyped donors, about 83% belonged to the genetic ancestry cluster associated with self-reported Caucasian donors. Donor age, sex, ethnicity and CMV serostatus were compiled alongside the repertoire data. All discovery cohort repertoires had been generated on a single sequencing platform. A later genetic analysis used genome-wide SNP genotypes for about 60% of the roughly 700 donors, treating that subset as a discovery cohort. In a later analysis, previously published TCR beta repertoires from 550 to 750 donors were re-analyzed and high-resolution HLA genotyping was added so that TCR occurrence patterns could be studied. The study aimed to test whether signatures of past pathogen exposure could be identified by cataloging public T cell receptors. An early release that covered approximately 600 HLA-typed donors contained approximately 290 gigabases of sequencing data and tens of millions of unique TCR sequences. An earlier analysis of around 540 of the donors applied high-throughput TCR beta sequencing to assess whether each TCR beta V gene segment acted as functional or pseudogenic. Typing coverage differed by locus: A, B, C, DRB1 and DQB1 were typed in roughly 620-640 donors, DQA1 in 522, DPA1 in around 600, and DPB1 in roughly 470. In the later analysis, no new phenotypic data were used to find candidate immune exposures; instead, reliance was placed on TCR beta sequences and their occurrence across donors. To predict cytomegalovirus infection status, the study brought together high-throughput TCR immunosequencing, statistical association of individual TCRs with disease status, and machine learning. A separate validation cohort of approximately 120 different subjects was used in addition to the 666-subject first cohort. About five DR-DQ haplotypes were treated as single units for association and clustering because of strong linkage in the cohort. The study profiled the T cell repertoires of more than 500 subjects by immunosequencing and related them to cytomegalovirus serostatus. HLA typing covered class I and class II loci at four-digit resolution. Among roughly 370 genotyped donors of the cohort, an average of roughly 240,000 unique TCR beta nucleotide sequences were sequenced per donor, approximately 20% of them non-productive.

The cohort was made up of under 800 healthy bone marrow donors. All cohort members were sampled while nominally healthy, although unrecorded immune exposures were likely present. CMV serostatus was recorded as positive for 289 and negative for about half of the 666 cohort members, whereas no CMV serostatus was recorded for the donor in question. Every donor gave a peripheral blood sample, and the peripheral blood mononuclear cells from that sample were used for TCR beta sequencing. Genomic DNA extraction from the blood cell samples was performed with the Qiagen DNeasy Blood Extraction Kit. Broad study findings and their caveats: Because some donors lacked HLA typing at each locus, the association tests relied only on the typed subset. Most CMV-associated TCR beta chains appeared to be HLA-restricted in a later analysis, and the HLA associations seemed to be driven largely by CMV exposure. According to a later genetic analysis, donors in an Asian-associated ancestry cluster had fewer N-insertions in productive TCRs than the approximately 700-donor mean. Roughly 17 rarely observed V segments, including chromosome 9 orphons, were excluded from the earlier analysis of a few hundred of the donors because counts were too low. Correlated functional status among segregating V segments might be attributable to linkage disequilibrium, but an unknown experimental factor could not be ruled out. Assigning TCR associations to individual alleles was difficult when HLA alleles, especially DR and DQ, strongly co-occurred. The classifier was reported to diagnose cytomegalovirus status with high specificity and sensitivity in both the original and validation cohorts. A later analysis found that TCR association rates varied across HLA loci, with DRB1 alleles showing the most associated TCRs and HLA-C alleles the fewest. Specific HLA alleles were associated with 15,000 to 20,000 TCR beta sequences at a false discovery rate of 0.05 in a later analysis. The presence/absence analyses assumed that sequencing depth was roughly uniform across donors, and that assumption may not be true. The study gave a list of 150 to 200 TCR beta chains associated with cytomegalovirus. The only immune exposure information available for the cohort was CMV serostatus. A cluster of highly shared sequence variants was judged likely to be a technical artifact of the sequencing pipeline. In a later analysis, several top co-occurrence clusters were reported to appear linked to parvovirus B19, influenza, CMV and Epstein-Barr virus. The cohort was sequenced for TCR beta chains only, and without alpha or paired-chain data the features that could be detected were limited. The authors suggested that the approach could potentially be extended to other disease states and immunological phenotypes. In vitro tests confirmed that a few of the cytomegalovirus-associated TCR beta chains recognize cytomegalovirus antigens. An earlier analysis of some 560 of the donors showed that most TCR beta V segments appeared in productive rearrangements either about 90% or about 30% of the time, which broadly matched IMGT annotations. In a later analysis, HLA-associated TCR beta chains showed more clonal expansion and lower generation probabilities than non-associated chains that were equally common. Across donors, most TCR sequences were observed very rarely, whereas some public TCRs were present in many individuals. A further reported finding was that TCR beta sequences accurately predicted the HLA-A and HLA-B alleles for most subjects in the first cohort. A later genetic analysis associated a missense DCLRE1C variant with V-gene and J-gene trimming of TCR beta chains, and an independent cohort replicated the association.

Sequencing was performed on PBMCs. The sequence was collected from a human donor in good health.

For the CDR3, the sequence is CASSWTGGSDGGYTF. The bases read TGTGCCAGCAGCTGGACAGGGGGATCGGATGGTGGCTACACCTTC. In this chain, TRBV7-9 is recombined with TRBJ1-2; 10 junctional bases match TRBD1. From the cysteine through the phenylalanine, the CDR3 covers 15 amino acids. This entry keeps only the CDR3 DNA: 45 bases, framed from base 1. CDR1 and CDR2 are read off the germline V gene (reference sequence) as SEHNR and FQNEAQ. Clipping removes 4 bases from V and 7 bases from J, with 9 as the unmatched junction base count.